Following are 23 T cell receptor beta chains from one sample sequenced in a study of the immune and genomic landscape of osteosarcoma. Profiled with immunoSEQ multiplex PCR; TCRdb holds only in-frame clones, not every one. The data hold 10,000 or so clones, with 71% observed a single time. Osteosarcoma specimens were post-treatment primary, local recurrence and metastasis tumors from poor-prognosis patients. The sequenced sample consisted of osteosarcoma tumor tissue from the lung. Receptor source: a human donor with osteosarcoma.

The chain combines TRBV7-3 with TRBJ2-7; 8 positions agree with TRBD1. Germline CDR1 SGHTA, CDR2 FQGTGA. The V gene end was trimmed by 3 bases and the J gene end by 2 bases; junction bases not matched to a gene: 0. This CDR3 is 13 amino acids long. CDR3 sequence reads: CASSLDRAYEQYF. CDR3 nucleotides: TGTGCCAGCAGCTTGGACAGGGCCTACGAGCAGTACTTC.

V usage is TRBV6-1 and J usage is TRBJ2-7; D not certain. V was shortened by 6 bases and J by 3 bases, with 18 bases between the two germline ends. The CDR3 extends over 15 amino acids. The germline V gene has CDR1 MNHNS and CDR2 SASEGT. CDR3 coding DNA: TGTGCCAGCAGCCCCCATTTTAGCCGCCACTACGAGCAGTACTTC. The encoded protein is CASSPHFSRHYEQYF.

This clone is categorized as large. The V gene is TRBV6-6, the J gene TRBJ1-1, with D unresolved. V lost 6 bases and J lost 2, with 13 bases in between. This CDR3 is 14 amino acids long. Germline-derived CDR1 and CDR2 are MNHNY and SVGAGI (reference sequence). CDR3 sequence reads: CASSQIGLNTEAFF. CDR3 coding DNA: TGTGCCAGCAGCCAAATCGGCCTAAACACTGAAGCTTTCTTT.

The V and J genes are TRBV7-8 and TRBJ2-1; D ambiguous. CDR3 length equals 12 residues. The ends were cut back, 1 base at V and 5 bases at J, with 3 bases in the middle. Germline assignment: CDR1 SGHVS and CDR2 FQNEAQ. The CDR3 reads CASSLGNNEQFF. In DNA, the CDR3 is TGTGCCAGCAGCTTAGGGAACAATGAGCAGTTCTTC. The complete variable domain, with remaining parts taken from reference TRBV7-8 and TRBJ2-1, reads GAGVSQSPRYKVAKRGQDVALRCDPISGHVSLFWYQQALGQGPEFLTYFQNEAQLDKSGLPSDRFFAERPEGSVSTLKIQRTQQEDSAVYLCASSLGNNEQFFGPGTRLTVL.

This sequence joins TRBV7-9 and TRBJ2-7, with no clear D. The CDR3 has 16 residues. Germline assignment: CDR1 SEHNR and CDR2 FQNEAQ (reference sequence). V gave up 3 bases and J gave up 5 bases, with 20 bases separating them. CDR3 in amino acids: CASSFRPGLERDEQYF. The CDR3 DNA reads TGTGCCAGCAGCTTTCGGCCGGGCCTTGAACGTGACGAGCAGTACTTC.

The chain combines TRBV4-1 with TRBJ2-5; 10 bases match TRBD1. Per the germline V gene, CDR1 is MGHRA and CDR2 is YSYEKL. CDR3 length: 18 residues. J gave up 2 bases and V 4 bases, and 13 bases lay outside the gene matches. The CDR3 protein is CASSPNHSGDRGQETQYF. CDR3 in DNA: TGCGCCAGCAGCCCAAACCACTCGGGGGACAGGGGACAAGAGACCCAGTACTTC.

The V and J genes are TRBV13 and TRBJ1-4; 7 bases are a match to TRBD1. Germline CDR1 reads PRHDT; CDR2 reads FYEKMQ (reference sequence). Germline trimming cut 5 bases from V and 2 bases from J; bases unmatched to any gene: 5. This CDR3 spans 15 amino acids. CDR3 bases: TGTGCCAGCAGCCCCGAGACAGGGACTAATGAAAAACTGTTTTTT. Its translation is CASSPETGTNEKLFF.

This CDR3 reads CASSSIPATGNQPQHF. In nucleotides, the CDR3 is TGTGCCAGCAGTTCGATCCCTGCCACTGGCAATCAGCCCCAGCATTTT. The rearrangement links TRBV6-6 to TRBJ1-5, with D uncertain. V dropped 4 bases and J dropped 2 bases, with 15 bases sitting between them. This CDR3 has 16 amino acids. The germline gives CDR1 MNHNY, CDR2 SVGAGI (reference sequence).

This rearrangement joins TRBV28 to TRBJ1-4, with D maybe TRBD1 (5 bases). This CDR3 is 12 amino acids long. The germline CDR1 and CDR2 sequences are MDHEN and SYDVKM. V was pared by 6 bases and J by 3 bases, with 5 bases between. The CDR3 bases are TGTGCCAGCAGGGGGGCTAATGAAAAACTGTTTTTT. It translates to CASRGANEKLFF.

This sequence joins TRBV6-5 and TRBJ2-2; possibly TRBD1 or TRBD2 for D (6 bases each). Germline loops: CDR1 MNHEY, CDR2 SVGAGI. This CDR3 spans 16 amino acids. Trimming pared 4 bases from V and 6 bases from J, leaving 18 bases between. The CDR3 DNA sequence: TGTGCCAGCAGTTCCCTAGGGGGAGGTGTAGCCGGGGAGCTGTTTTTT. Protein sequence: CASSSLGGGVAGELFF.

The rearrangement uses TRBV5-1 and TRBJ2-3; 8 bases fit TRBD2. Germline assignment: CDR1 SGHRS and CDR2 YFSETQ. The CDR3 length is 13 residues. V lost 0 bases, J lost 6 bases, and 0 bases stayed unmatched. The CDR3 nucleotides read TGCGCCAGCAGCTTGGGGACTAGCGATACGCAGTATTTT. This translates into CASSLGTSDTQYF.

The chain uses TRBV28 and TRBJ1-6; 7 bases align to TRBD1. V lost 7 bases and J lost 7; bases outside the gene matches: 10. The CDR3 has 15 amino acids. Germline V gives CDR1 MDHEN, CDR2 SYDVKM. CDR3 DNA: TGTGCCAGCACCTTAGCGGGACAGAGAAATTCACCCCTCCACTTT. Its translation is CASTLAGQRNSPLHF.

This clone was seen only once. J is TRBJ2-5 and V is TRBV10-1, with a weak D call TRBD1 (5 bases). The V end was cut by 5 bases, the J end by 3 bases, with 7 bases between. The CDR3 runs to 12 residues. The germline CDR1 and CDR2 sequences are WNHNN and SYGVQD (reference sequence). The CDR3 nucleotides are TGCGCCAGCAGTCAAGGGGAAGAGACCCAGTACTTC. Its protein product is CASSQGEETQYF.

The chain uses TRBV6-1 and TRBJ1-6; D possibly corresponds to TRBD1 (5 bases). In germline, CDR1 is MNHNS, CDR2 SASEGT. Trimming shortened V by 3 bases and J by 5 bases, and 5 bases separated the two germline ends. CDR3 length equals 13 residues. For the CDR3, the DNA is TGTGCCAGCAGTGACAGGGATAATTCACCCCTCCACTTT. Protein sequence: CASSDRDNSPLHF.

The chain has TRBV2 and TRBJ2-1; D may correspond to TRBD1 or TRBD2 (6 bases each). V dropped 7 bases and J dropped 1 base, with 14 bases sitting between them. The CDR3 spans 15 residues. Germline CDR1 and CDR2: SNHLY and FYNNEI. CDR3 amino acids: CASTGPGASYNEQFF. CDR3 nucleotide sequence: TGTGCCAGCACGGGCCCGGGGGCGTCCTACAATGAGCAGTTCTTC.

The count of this clone is one. The chain has TRBV13 and TRBJ2-7; D not resolved. This CDR3 is 14 amino acids long. The germline V gene has CDR1 PRHDT and CDR2 FYEKMQ (reference sequence). V shed 0 bases and J shed 2 bases, with 8 bases lying between them. CDR3 in amino acids: CASSLGPVAYEQYF. CDR3 nucleotides: TGTGCCAGCAGCTTAGGGCCTGTAGCCTACGAGCAGTACTTC.

J is TRBJ2-5 and V is TRBV7-9, with 11 bases fitting TRBD2. This CDR3 has 15 residues. Germline V gives CDR1 SEHNR, CDR2 FQNEAQ (reference sequence). V trimming: 4 bases; J trimming: 3 bases; junction bases outside the gene matches: 4. The CDR3 DNA is TGTGCCAGCAGCTGGGGACTAGCGGTAAAAGAGACCCAGTACTTC. As protein: CASSWGLAVKETQYF.

This chain uses TRBV6-6 with TRBJ1-1; TRBD1 matches 8 bases. V lost 4 bases, J lost 2 bases, and 6 bases stayed unmatched. Per the germline V gene, CDR1 is MNHNY and CDR2 is SVGAGI (reference sequence). There are 15 residues in the CDR3. CDR3 residues: CASSSNDRGNTEAFF. The CDR3, as DNA: TGTGCCAGCAGTTCGAACGACAGGGGCAACACTGAAGCTTTCTTT.

V is TRBV6-5 and J is TRBJ1-1; the D is unclear. Germline V gene data show CDR1 as MNHEY and CDR2 as SVGAGI. The CDR3 length is 13 residues. The ends were cut back, 8 bases at V and 0 bases at J, with 10 bases in the middle. The CDR3: CASGNLLNTEAFF. DNA of the CDR3: TGTGCCAGCGGGAACTTATTGAACACTGAAGCTTTCTTT.

The rearrangement links TRBV11-2 to TRBJ2-7; D ambiguous. V lost 2 bases to trimming and J lost 1 base, with 6 bases between them. CDR1 and CDR2 (germline): SGHAT, FQNNGV. The CDR3 is 13 amino acids. The CDR3 DNA reads TGTGCCAGCAGCTTATACTTTTCCTACGAGCAGTACTTC. Amino acid sequence: CASSLYFSYEQYF.

This chain uses TRBV19 with TRBJ1-1, with D tentatively TRBD1 (6 bases). The CDR3 totals 15 residues. Germline V gives CDR1 LNHDA, CDR2 SQIVND (reference sequence). V was cut by 10 bases and J by 1 base, with 19 bases left in between. The CDR3 DNA is TGTGCCACCCGATCGGGGGGACAAACGAACACTGAAGCTTTCTTT. Protein product: CATRSGGQTNTEAFF.

In regard to this clone: This same CDR3 is encoded by further DNA sequences in the sample. J is TRBJ2-1 and V is TRBV7-9; 8 nucleotides align to TRBD1. The V gene end was trimmed by 5 bases and the J gene end by 0 bases; junction bases not matched to a gene: 6. Germline lookup yields CDR1 SEHNR and CDR2 FQNEAQ (reference sequence). The CDR3 contains 16 residues. The DNA of the CDR3 is TGTGCCAGCAGCGGGTACAGGGGGAGCTCCTACAATGAGCAGTTCTTC. Translating gives CASSGYRGSSYNEQFF.

The chain has TRBV4-1 and TRBJ2-3, with 10 bases lining up with TRBD2. This CDR3 region has 15 residues. The germline V gene has CDR1 MGHRA and CDR2 YSYEKL. The ends lost 10 bases at V and 6 bases at J; junction bases unmatched: 13. CDR3 sequence (DNA): TGCGCCACCCGGTTTTGGCTAGCGGGAGTGGATACGCAGTATTTT. This codes for CATRFWLAGVDTQYF.